This T cell receptor (beta chain) was profiled in a study of T cell responses to AZD1222 COVID-19 vaccine. Points from the study as a whole: Donors were largely white British and mainly female; clonal diversity was possibly underestimated. Regions 160-218 and 743-854 dominated among vaccine-associated CD4 TCRs spanning spike. Of spike-specific TCRs, nearly half reportedly target regions left unmutated in variants. Vaccination with two AZD1222 doses was followed by a rise in Spike-specific TCR breadth and depth.

Profiled with immunoSEQ multiplex PCR; TCRdb holds only in-frame clones, not every one. Of 120,000 to 150,000 clones in the sample, 75% to 85% were seen once. The V end was cut by 1 base, the J end by 4 bases, with 10 bases between. Germline loops: CDR1 SGHDN, CDR2 FVKESK. CDR3 length: 14 amino acids. Concerning this clone: Its specificity is unknown.

The receptor comes from an adult in good health. This chain uses TRBV14 with TRBJ1-2; D is ambiguous. The specimen comprised peripheral blood, sampled on day 0 of MenACWY control vaccination. The CDR3: CASSQGEGGYGYTF. For the CDR3, the DNA is TGTGCCAGCAGCCAAGGTGAGGGTGGCTATGGCTACACCTTC.